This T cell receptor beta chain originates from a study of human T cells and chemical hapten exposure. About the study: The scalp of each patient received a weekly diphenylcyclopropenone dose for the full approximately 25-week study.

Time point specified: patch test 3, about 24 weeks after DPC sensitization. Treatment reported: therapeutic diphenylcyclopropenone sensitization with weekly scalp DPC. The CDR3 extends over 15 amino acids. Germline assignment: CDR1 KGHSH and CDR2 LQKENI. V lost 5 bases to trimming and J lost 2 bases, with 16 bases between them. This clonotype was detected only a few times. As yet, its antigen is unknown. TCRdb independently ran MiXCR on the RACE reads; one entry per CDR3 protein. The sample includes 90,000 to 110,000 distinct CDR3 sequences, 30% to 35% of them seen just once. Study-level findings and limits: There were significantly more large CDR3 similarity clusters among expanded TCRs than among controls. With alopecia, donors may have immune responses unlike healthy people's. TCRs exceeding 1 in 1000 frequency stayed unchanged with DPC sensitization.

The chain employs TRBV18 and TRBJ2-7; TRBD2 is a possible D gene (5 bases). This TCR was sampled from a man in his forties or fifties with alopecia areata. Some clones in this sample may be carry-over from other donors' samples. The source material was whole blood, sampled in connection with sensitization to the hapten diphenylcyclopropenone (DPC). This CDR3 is CASSRASADTYEQYV. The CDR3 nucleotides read TGTGCCAGCTCAAGGGCGTCAGCGGATACCTACGAGCAGTACGTC.